Listed here are 23 T cell receptor beta chains from one sample, sequenced in a study of T cell responses to AZD1222 COVID-19 vaccine. The repertoire was sequenced with immunoSEQ multiplex PCR; TCRdb's copy has only in-frame clones and lacks some. The table has about 90,000 clones, nearly 90% seen once; the top ten hold under 6.5%. Source: peripheral blood, taken on day 0 of AZD1222 vaccination. Source of these receptors: an adult in good health.

The chain recombines TRBV6-5 with TRBJ2-7, with 7 bases aligning to TRBD1. The V gene end was trimmed by 0 bases and the J gene end by 1 base; junction bases not matched to a gene: 3. Per germline, CDR1 MNHEY and CDR2 SVGAGI. This CDR3 comprises 15 residues. CDR3 coding DNA: TGTGCCAGCAGTTACTCGAACAGGGGATCCTACGAGCAGTACTTC. It is translated as CASSYSNRGSYEQYF.

J is TRBJ2-1 and V is TRBV19; weak D call: TRBD1 (6 bases). This CDR3 contains 11 residues. Germline V CDR1 and CDR2: LNHDA, SQIVND (reference sequence). V shed 8 bases and J shed 10 bases, with 12 bases lying between them. The CDR3 sequence: CASEAGVEQFF. The CDR3 region has the DNA TGTGCCAGTGAGGCAGGGGTCGAGCAGTTCTTC.

The rearrangement joins TRBV6-5 to TRBJ1-4; 8 bases match TRBD1. Germline V lookup: CDR1 MNHEY, CDR2 SVGAGI. V trimming: 3 bases; J trimming: 1 base; junction bases outside the gene matches: 4. This CDR3 contains 16 residues. In DNA form, the CDR3 reads TGTGCCAGCAGTTATGACAGGGGAAAAACTAATGAAAAACTGTTTTTT. Translated, it gives CASSYDRGKTNEKLFF.

The chain's CDR3 is CASSSTQGLTGYTF. DNA for the CDR3: TGTGCCAGCAGCTCTACACAGGGTTTGACGGGCTACACCTTC. The V gene is TRBV6-5, the J gene TRBJ1-2, with TRBD1 as a possible D gene (6 bases). Germline CDR1 is MNHEY and CDR2 is SVGAGI. CDR3 length equals 14 residues. With 6 bases removed from V and 8 bases from J, the gap between germline ends came to 19 bases.

This chain links TRBV7-2 with TRBJ2-2, with 8 bases identical to TRBD1. The CDR3 runs 16 residues. From germline, CDR1 is SGHTA and CDR2 FQGNSA. V lost 2 bases to trimming and J lost 1 base; unmatched junction nucleotides: 3. CDR3 sequence: CASSLQGAGNTGELFF. CDR3 sequence (DNA): TGTGCCAGCAGCTTACAGGGGGCCGGGAACACCGGGGAGCTGTTTTTT.

The chain recombines TRBV4-1 with TRBJ2-1; TRBD2 is a possible D gene (5 bases). V gave up 1 base and J gave up 0 bases, with 7 bases separating them. The CDR3 sequence is 15 residues long. Germline assignment: CDR1 MGHRA and CDR2 YSYEKL. The CDR3 bases are TGCGCCAGCAGCCAAGTAGCGTCCTCCTACAATGAGCAGTTCTTC. The encoded protein is CASSQVASSYNEQFF.

This clone turned up a few times. The CDR3 reads CASSWGAGVGVGNTIYF. CDR3 nucleotides: TGTGCCAGCAGCTGGGGGGCAGGCGTTGGAGTTGGAAACACCATATATTTT. The V and J genes are TRBV5-5 and TRBJ1-3; weak D call: TRBD1 (6 bases). V gave up 3 bases and J gave up 3 bases, with 19 bases separating them. Germline loops: CDR1 SGHKS, CDR2 YYEKEE (reference sequence). This CDR3 has 17 amino acids.

The chain recombines TRBV27 with TRBJ2-7; tentative D call: TRBD2 (6 bases). This CDR3 comprises 13 residues. In germline, CDR1 is MNHEY, CDR2 SMNVEV (reference sequence). V was pared by 3 bases and J by 3 bases, with 9 bases between. CDR3 nucleotides: TGTGCCAGCAGTTTTGGAGGGGTCTACGAGCAGTACTTC. This codes for CASSFGGVYEQYF.

The rearrangement links TRBV6-6 to TRBJ1-2; 9 bases map to TRBD1. This CDR3 is built from 14 residues. V lost 5 bases and J lost 3; bases outside the gene matches: 4. CDR1 and CDR2 (germline): MNHNY, SVGAGI (reference sequence). DNA for the CDR3: TGTGCCAGCAGTCGGACAGGGGAGGACTATGGCTACACCTTC. It specifies CASSRTGEDYGYTF.

The chain has TRBV19 and TRBJ1-5; TRBD1 agrees at 8 bases. Germline CDR1 and CDR2: LNHDA and SQIVND (reference sequence). There are 14 residues in the CDR3. After removal of 6 bases from V and 5 bases from J, the junction contained 6 bases not matched to a gene. The CDR3 DNA follows: TGTGCCAGTAGAATGGACAGGGTCGATCAGCCCCAGCATTTT. Its translation is CASRMDRVDQPQHF.

This clone has only a few counts. The rearrangement uses TRBV28 and TRBJ1-1; no definite D call. Germline V gene sequence: CDR1 MDHEN, CDR2 SYDVKM. This CDR3 contains 13 residues. V was clipped by 6 bases and J by 6 bases, with 14 bases between them. This chain's CDR3 is CASRQTSFAEAFF. The CDR3 DNA sequence: TGTGCCAGCAGACAAACAAGTTTCGCTGAAGCTTTCTTT.

The chain recombines TRBV4-2 with TRBJ2-5; no clear D. The V end was cut by 0 bases, the J end by 1 base, with 6 bases between. CDR1 and CDR2 from the germline V gene are LGHNA and YNFKEQ. This CDR3 is 14 amino acids long. The CDR3 nucleotides are TGTGCCAGCAGCCAAGAATTCGGCCAAGAGACCCAGTACTTC. Protein product: CASSQEFGQETQYF.

The rearrangement links TRBV7-2 to TRBJ2-5; D is possibly TRBD1 (6 bases). V was clipped by 5 bases and J by 4 bases, with 23 bases between them. Looked up from germline, CDR1 is SGHTA and CDR2 is FQGNSA. The CDR3 sequence is 17 residues long. DNA of the CDR3: TGTGCCAGCAGCGCCTCTCGGGGTGGAACAGGGCGAGAGACCCAGTACTTC. It is translated as CASSASRGGTGRETQYF.

This clone was found a few times. The rearrangement links TRBV28 to TRBJ1-1, with D perhaps TRBD1 (6 bases). This CDR3 region has 16 residues. V was trimmed by 3 bases and J by 1 base, leaving 15 bases between them. CDR1 is MDHEN, CDR2 SYDVKM, per germline. CDR3 loop: CASSLETDSQNTEAFF. CDR3 DNA: TGTGCCAGCAGTTTGGAGACGGACAGCCAGAACACTGAAGCTTTCTTT.

Here the CDR3 DNA reads TGTGCCACCGAGGATTCACCCCTCCACTTT. Protein: CATEDSPLHF. The chain carries TRBV24-1 and TRBJ1-6; D not resolved. Germline V gives CDR1 KGHDR, CDR2 SFDVKD. This CDR3 comprises 10 residues. V lost 9 bases and J lost 8, with 4 bases in between.

This clone came up once. V is TRBV6-5 and J is TRBJ1-1; possibly TRBD1 for D (5 bases). CDR1 and CDR2 (germline): MNHEY, SVGAGI. This CDR3 spans 14 amino acids. Trimming cost V 4 bases and J 1 base, with 10 bases left between them. The CDR3 nucleotides are TGTGCCAGCAGTTTGGACGGGGGGAACACTGAAGCTTTCTTT. Protein sequence: CASSLDGGNTEAFF.

The chain links TRBV4-1 to TRBJ2-2, with 13 bases fitting TRBD2. The ends lost 0 bases at V and 2 bases at J; junction bases unmatched: 9. CDR3 length: 20 amino acids. Germline V CDR1 and CDR2: MGHRA, YSYEKL. This chain's CDR3 is CASSQDSMGLAGPNTGELFF. The CDR3 DNA reads as TGCGCCAGCAGCCAAGATTCGATGGGACTAGCGGGACCCAACACCGGGGAGCTGTTTTTT.

This clone occurred a few times. This rearrangement joins TRBV10-1 to TRBJ2-7; 8 bases are a match to TRBD2. The V gene's germline CDR1 is WNHNN and CDR2 SYGVQD (reference sequence). Germline trimming cut 2 bases from V and 3 bases from J; bases unmatched to any gene: 3. CDR3 length: 14 amino acids. CDR3 in amino acids: CASSEKGLGYEQYF. The CDR3 bases are TGCGCCAGCAGTGAGAAGGGACTAGGCTACGAGCAGTACTTC.

Only one count was recorded for this clone. The chain links TRBV7-8 to TRBJ1-3, with D unresolved. V dropped 1 base and J dropped 0 bases, with 4 bases sitting between them. In germline, CDR1 is SGHVS, CDR2 FQNEAQ. The CDR3 sequence is 14 residues long. The CDR3 reads CASSLGVSGNTIYF. Here the CDR3 DNA reads TGTGCCAGCAGCTTAGGGGTCTCTGGAAACACCATATATTTT.

This chain connects TRBV19 to TRBJ1-4; 12 positions agree with TRBD1. Germline assignment: CDR1 LNHDA and CDR2 SQIVND (reference sequence). CDR3 length equals 18 residues. V gave up 5 bases and J gave up 2 bases; unmatched junction bases: 9. The CDR3 DNA follows: TGTGCCAGTAGTGCTTATCCGGGACAGGGGGCGACTAATGAAAAACTGTTTTTT. This translates into CASSAYPGQGATNEKLFF.

The chain employs TRBV7-6 and TRBJ1-2; D is ambiguous. CDR3 length: 15 amino acids. The ends were cut back, 2 bases at V and 4 bases at J, with 14 bases in the middle. Germline values: CDR1 SGHVS, CDR2 FNYEAQ. CDR3 sequence reads: CASSLSGGAVYGYTF. CDR3 coding DNA: TGTGCCAGCAGCTTATCCGGCGGAGCTGTCTATGGCTACACCTTC.

The V and J genes are TRBV5-1 and TRBJ2-2, with unresolved D. With 3 bases removed from V and 1 base from J, the gap between germline ends came to 10 bases. The CDR3 consists of 15 residues. Germline CDR1 reads SGHRS; CDR2 reads YFSETQ. The CDR3 DNA reads as TGCGCCAGCAGCTCCGACGGCCAGAACACCGGGGAGCTGTTTTTT. Protein product: CASSSDGQNTGELFF. Full variable domain (rest looked up from reference TRBV5-1 and TRBJ2-2): KAGVTQTPRYLIKTRGQQVTLSCSPISGHRSVSWYQQTPGQGLQFLFEYFSETQRNKGNFPGRFSGRQFSNSRSEMNVSTLELGDSALYLCASSSDGQNTGELFFGEGSRLTVL.

V and J are TRBV6-5 and TRBJ2-5; D might be TRBD2 (7 bases). Germline values: CDR1 MNHEY, CDR2 SVGAGI. CDR3 size: 15 residues. Trimming removed 2 bases from V and 0 bases from J, with 10 bases in between. The CDR3 DNA follows: TGTGCCAGCAGTTACGGGGGGGCTCACCAAGAGACCCAGTACTTC. Translation gives CASSYGGAHQETQYF.